These T cell receptor beta chains were read from a single sample in a study of cytomegalovirus exposure and HLA in healthy donors. TCRdb keeps only in-frame clones here, not all; method: immunoSEQ multiplex PCR. This sample has under 200,000 clones; approximately 81% occur once, and the top ten carry approximately 2.4%. Sequenced input: PBMCs. These receptors were obtained from a woman in her 50s in good health and CMV-seronegative. Both conserved end residues are trimmed from each CDR3. The order of the fields is CDR3 length, V gene, CDR3 protein.

CDR3 length: 13
V gene: TRBV30
CDR3 protein: AWSVQTGANEKLF

CDR3 length: 13
V gene: TRBV28
CDR3 protein: ASSLSGRGEETQY

CDR3 length: 13
V gene: TRBV19
CDR3 protein: ASSVDRGRVEKLF

CDR3 length: 12
V gene: TRBV30
CDR3 protein: AWSVDRLNSPLH

CDR3 length: 13
V gene: TRBV15
CDR3 protein: ATSDRRTADEKLF

CDR3 length: 13
V gene: TRBV7-9
CDR3 protein: ASSFAAGVVETQY

CDR3 length: 16
V gene: TRBV28
CDR3 protein: ASSGRAGGPPRIETQY

CDR3 length: 12
V gene: TRBV19
CDR3 protein: ASTSPSGANVLT

CDR3 length: 12
V gene: TRBV5-1
CDR3 protein: ASSFGQGMVGQY

CDR3 length: 13
V gene: TRBV5-1
CDR3 protein: ASSLREGSSYEQY

CDR3 length: 11
V gene: TRBV5-8
CDR3 protein: ASSLFGEIALH

CDR3 length: 15
V gene: TRBV7-6
CDR3 protein: ASSLVAGGANTGELF

CDR3 length: 16
V gene: TRBV7-2
CDR3 protein: ASSWRPSQGARSYEQY

CDR3 length: 14
V gene: TRBV4-3
CDR3 protein: ASSQDLSRGAGGYT

CDR3 length: 10
V gene: TRBV27
CDR3 protein: ASSLEGGEQF

CDR3 length: 16
V gene: TRBV2
CDR3 protein: ASSEAGRGKATNEKLF

CDR3 length: 13
V gene: TRBV28
CDR3 protein: ATRGGSYSNQPQH

CDR3 length: 12
V gene: TRBV6-1
CDR3 protein: ASSETGQNNEQF

CDR3 length: 12
V gene: TRBV30
CDR3 protein: AWTWGGMNTEAF

CDR3 length: 14
V gene: TRBV4-2
CDR3 protein: ASSQEGAGTQETQY

CDR3 length: 12
V gene: TRBV7-2
CDR3 protein: ASSPGQGKTEAF

CDR3 length: 12
V gene: TRBV13
CDR3 protein: ASSPKSGAGELF

CDR3 length: 13
V gene: TRBV7-6
CDR3 protein: ASSLSGERTDTQY

CDR3 length: 10
V gene: TRBV6-6
CDR3 protein: ASSYSGGELF

CDR3 length: 13
V gene: TRBV6-5
CDR3 protein: ASSFYSGEQETQY

CDR3 length: 15
V gene: TRBV7-2
CDR3 protein: ASSHYRDRGKSGELF

CDR3 length: 13
V gene: TRBV7-9
CDR3 protein: ASSSLSGSYNEQF

CDR3 length: 9
V gene: TRBV2
CDR3 protein: ASSEAGQRL

CDR3 length: 11
V gene: TRBV6-1
CDR3 protein: ASSEGGSYEQY

CDR3 length: 12
V gene: TRBV6-6
CDR3 protein: ASIVQGGASPLH

CDR3 length: 12
V gene: TRBV19
CDR3 protein: ASKPTGAGETQY

CDR3 length: 15
V gene: TRBV19
CDR3 protein: ASSIAKTASYQETQY

CDR3 length: 13
V gene: TRBV6-1
CDR3 protein: ASETGSPGPSEQY

CDR3 length: 12
V gene: TRBV11-2
CDR3 protein: ASSLGQGAVEQF

CDR3 length: 12
V gene: TRBV5-1
CDR3 protein: ASSLDISGNTIY

CDR3 length: 11
V gene: TRBV7-3
CDR3 protein: ASSVGLNYEQY

CDR3 length: 15
V gene: TRBV28
CDR3 protein: ASSTPVLGTANTEAF

CDR3 length: 13
V gene: TRBV15
CDR3 protein: ATSRVGATNEKLF

CDR3 length: 17
V gene: TRBV5-1
CDR3 protein: ASSLDQSGNSVARHEQF

CDR3 length: 13
V gene: TRBV7-3
CDR3 protein: ASSSPGQGGETQY

CDR3 length: 12
V gene: TRBV28
CDR3 protein: ASSPLGPGGSQH

CDR3 length: 12
V gene: TRBV6-5
CDR3 protein: ASRGDRNTGELF

CDR3 length: 15
V gene: TRBV9
CDR3 protein: ASSVGHGSGASYEQY

CDR3 length: 13
V gene: TRBV18
CDR3 protein: ASSNPGTGNYGYT

CDR3 length: 12
V gene: TRBV7-9
CDR3 protein: SSSFFERGETQY

CDR3 length: 15
V gene: TRBV5-1
CDR3 protein: ASSWGGLAVSYNEQF

CDR3 length: 13
V gene: TRBV11-2
CDR3 protein: ASSPRDMGAYEQY

CDR3 length: 13
V gene: TRBV19
CDR3 protein: ASSRTGGGTGELF

CDR3 length: 13
V gene: TRBV6-1
CDR3 protein: ASSRVLADYNEQF